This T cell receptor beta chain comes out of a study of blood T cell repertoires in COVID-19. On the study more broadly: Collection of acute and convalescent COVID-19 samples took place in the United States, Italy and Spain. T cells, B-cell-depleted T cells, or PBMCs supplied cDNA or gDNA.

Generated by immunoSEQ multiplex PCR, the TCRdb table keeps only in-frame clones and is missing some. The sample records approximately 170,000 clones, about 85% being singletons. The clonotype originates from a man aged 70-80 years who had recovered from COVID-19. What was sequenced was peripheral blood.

Here the CDR3 reads CASRVGTAYGYTF. DNA for the CDR3: TGTGCCAGTAGGGTCGGGACAGCCTATGGCTACACCTTC. The rearrangement uses TRBV19 and TRBJ1-2, with TRBD1 identical over 7 bases. The ends lost 6 bases at V and 4 bases at J; junction bases unmatched: 5. The germline gives CDR1 LNHDA, CDR2 SQIVND (reference sequence). This CDR3 has 13 amino acids.